This entry features one T cell receptor beta chain sequence. Its target is not known. V was clipped by 10 bases and J by 6 bases, with 19 bases between them. Germline CDR1 reads MDHEN; CDR2 reads SYDVKM. The CDR3 extends over 13 amino acids. This entry comes from a study of shared clonotypes between healthy human individuals. Study details: Aged 18 to 49, the donors were two women and three men. Findings and limits, study-wide: The study generally estimated greater richness for naive than memory subsets.

Original data processing: Junction-only sequences without quality scores came from ImmunoSEQ, so filtering differed. Assay used: immunoSEQ multiplex PCR; TCRdb lists only in-frame clones, some missing. V, J and clone size were drawn from that table, and D and trimming were deduced from the DNA. The repertoire consists of around 990,000 clones, with about 80% occurring once and the leading ten covering roughly 0.82%. This clonotype originated in a man younger than 35 in good health. Some clones in this sample may be carry-over from other donors' samples. Input material: memory CD4+ T cells from PBMCs. Subset meaning: CD45RA-negative fraction. The chain couples TRBV28 to TRBJ2-7; D remains ambiguous. The CDR3 sequence is CATTNPPGLEQYF. The CDR3 DNA sequence: TGTGCCACCACTAATCCACCGGGCCTCGAGCAGTACTTC.